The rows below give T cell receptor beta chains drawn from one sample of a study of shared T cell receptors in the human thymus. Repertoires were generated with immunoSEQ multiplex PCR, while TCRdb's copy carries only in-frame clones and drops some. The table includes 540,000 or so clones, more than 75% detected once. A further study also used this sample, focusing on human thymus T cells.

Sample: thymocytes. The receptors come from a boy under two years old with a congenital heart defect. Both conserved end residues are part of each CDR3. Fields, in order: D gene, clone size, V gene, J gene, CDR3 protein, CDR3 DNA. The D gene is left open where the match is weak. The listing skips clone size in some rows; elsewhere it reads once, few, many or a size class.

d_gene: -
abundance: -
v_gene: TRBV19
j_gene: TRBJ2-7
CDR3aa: CASSIGGSSYEQYF
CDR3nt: TGTGCCAGTAGTATAGGAGGTAGCTCCTACGAGCAGTACTTC

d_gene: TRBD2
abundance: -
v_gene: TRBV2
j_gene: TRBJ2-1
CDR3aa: CASSEGGGLAGGNEQFF
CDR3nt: TGTGCCAGCAGTGAAGGTGGGGGACTAGCGGGAGGAAATGAGCAGTTCTTC

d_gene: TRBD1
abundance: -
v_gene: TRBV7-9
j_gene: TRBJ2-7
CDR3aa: CASSPTGSTPHISF
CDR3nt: TGTGCCAGCAGCCCGACAGGGTCCACTCCTCATATATCGTTC

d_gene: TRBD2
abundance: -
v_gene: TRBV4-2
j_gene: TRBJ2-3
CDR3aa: CASSQGVREGPTDTQYF
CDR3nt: TGTGCCAGCAGCCAAGGAGTACGGGAGGGCCCGACAGATACGCAGTATTTT

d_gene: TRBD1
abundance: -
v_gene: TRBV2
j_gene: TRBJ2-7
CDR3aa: CASRNQGVVSYEQYF
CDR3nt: TGTGCCAGCAGAAATCAGGGGGTGGTTTCCTACGAGCAGTACTTC

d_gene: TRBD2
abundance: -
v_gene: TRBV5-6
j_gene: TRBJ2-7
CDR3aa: CASSPTSVGPYEQYF
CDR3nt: TGTGCCAGCAGCCCCACTAGCGTGGGGCCCTACGAGCAGTACTTC

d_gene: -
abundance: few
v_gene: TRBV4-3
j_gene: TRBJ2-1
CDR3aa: CASSQEKECPYNEQFF
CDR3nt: TGCGCCAGCAGCCAAGAAAAGGAGTGCCCCTACAATGAGCAGTTCTTC

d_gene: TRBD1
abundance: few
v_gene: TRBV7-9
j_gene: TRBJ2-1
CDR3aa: CASSLGQGEMGIF
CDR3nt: TGTGCCAGCAGCCTGGGACAGGGGGAGATGGGGATCTTC

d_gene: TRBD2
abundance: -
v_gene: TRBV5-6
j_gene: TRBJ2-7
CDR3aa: CASSLLVLAVSYEQYF
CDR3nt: TGTGCCAGCAGCTTGCTGGTTCTAGCGGTATCCTACGAGCAGTACTTC

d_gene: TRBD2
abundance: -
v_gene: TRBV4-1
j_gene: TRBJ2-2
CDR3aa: CASSPSRGDTGELFF
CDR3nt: TGCGCCAGCAGCCCATCCCGGGGGGACACCGGGGAGCTGTTTTTT

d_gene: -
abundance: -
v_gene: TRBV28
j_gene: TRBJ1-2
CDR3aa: CASSPKRTIPGYGYTF
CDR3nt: TGTGCCAGCAGTCCTAAGCGGACCATCCCGGGCTATGGCTACACCTTC

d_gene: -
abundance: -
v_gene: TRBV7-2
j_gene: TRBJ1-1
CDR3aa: CASSDHQGWAEAFF
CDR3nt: TGTGCCAGCAGCGACCACCAGGGGTGGGCTGAAGCTTTCTTT

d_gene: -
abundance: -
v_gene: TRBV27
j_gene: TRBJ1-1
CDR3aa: CASRQGNTEAFF
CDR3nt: TGTGCCAGCAGACAGGGAAACACTGAAGCTTTCTTT

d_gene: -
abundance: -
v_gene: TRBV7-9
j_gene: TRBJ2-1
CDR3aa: CASRRGNEQFF
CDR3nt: TGTGCCAGCCGCCGAGGGAATGAGCAGTTCTTC

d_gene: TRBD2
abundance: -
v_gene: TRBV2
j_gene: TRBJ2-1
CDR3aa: CASRPRTSGHNEQFF
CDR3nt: TGTGCCAGCAGGCCTCGGACTAGCGGCCACAATGAGCAGTTCTTC

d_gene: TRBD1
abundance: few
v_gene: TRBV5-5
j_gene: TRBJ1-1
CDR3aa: CASSLRTGSGTEAFF
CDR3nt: TGTGCCAGCAGCTTGCGGACAGGGAGTGGGACTGAAGCTTTCTTT

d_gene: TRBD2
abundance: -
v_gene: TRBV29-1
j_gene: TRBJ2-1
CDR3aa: CSVRLAGDPYEQFF
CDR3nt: TGCAGCGTCCGTCTAGCGGGAGACCCCTATGAGCAGTTCTTC

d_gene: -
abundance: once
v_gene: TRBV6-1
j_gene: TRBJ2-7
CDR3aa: CASSGEIYEQYF
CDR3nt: TGTGCCAGCAGCGGAGAGATCTACGAGCAGTACTTC

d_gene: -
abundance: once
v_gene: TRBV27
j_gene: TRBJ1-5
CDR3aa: CASSLSSGQYQPQHF
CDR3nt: TGTGCCAGCAGTTTATCTTCTGGGCAGTATCAGCCCCAGCATTTT

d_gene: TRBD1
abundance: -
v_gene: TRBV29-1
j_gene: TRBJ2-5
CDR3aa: CSAQGQDAYQETQYF
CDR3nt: TGCAGCGCCCAAGGACAGGACGCGTACCAAGAGACCCAGTACTTC

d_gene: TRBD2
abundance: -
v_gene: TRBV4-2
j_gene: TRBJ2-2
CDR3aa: CASSHRTSGRLDETGELFF
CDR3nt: TGTGCCAGCAGCCACCGGACTAGCGGGAGATTGGATGAAACAGGGGAGCTGTTTTTT

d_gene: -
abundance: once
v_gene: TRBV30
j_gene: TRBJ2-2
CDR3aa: CAWRQGRSTGELFF
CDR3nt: TGTGCCTGGAGGCAGGGCCGGAGCACCGGGGAGCTGTTTTTT

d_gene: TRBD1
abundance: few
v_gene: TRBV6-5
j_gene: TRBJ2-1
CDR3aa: CASSPLGTGNEQFF
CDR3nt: TGTGCCAGCAGTCCCCTCGGGACAGGCAATGAGCAGTTCTTC

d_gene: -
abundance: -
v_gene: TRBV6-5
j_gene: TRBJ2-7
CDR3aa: CASSYKTDSHEQYF
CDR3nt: TGTGCCAGCAGTTACAAAACGGACAGCCACGAGCAGTACTTC

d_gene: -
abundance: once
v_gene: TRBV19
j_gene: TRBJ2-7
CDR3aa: CASSIPDSSYEQYF
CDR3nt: TGTGCCAGTAGTATTCCGGACAGCTCCTACGAGCAGTACTTC

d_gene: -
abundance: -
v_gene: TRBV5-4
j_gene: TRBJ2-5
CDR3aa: CASSPRGGASQETQYF
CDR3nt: TGTGCCAGCAGCCCAAGGGGCGGGGCGAGTCAAGAGACCCAGTACTTC

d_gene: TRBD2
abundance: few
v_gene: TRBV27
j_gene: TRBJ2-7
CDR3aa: CASSWTSGVAYEQYF
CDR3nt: TGTGCCAGCAGTTGGACTAGCGGGGTTGCCTACGAGCAGTACTTC

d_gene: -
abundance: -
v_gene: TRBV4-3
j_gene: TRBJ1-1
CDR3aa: CASSQDRRHLNTEAFF
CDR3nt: TGCGCCAGCAGCCAAGATCGACGACACTTGAACACTGAAGCTTTCTTT

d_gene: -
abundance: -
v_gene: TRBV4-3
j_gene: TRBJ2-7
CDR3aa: CASSQGLAVPRAYEQYF
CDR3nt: TGCGCCAGCAGCCAAGGCCTCGCGGTCCCCAGGGCCTACGAGCAGTACTTC

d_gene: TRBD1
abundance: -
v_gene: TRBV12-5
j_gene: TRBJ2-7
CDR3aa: CASGLGTVYEQYF
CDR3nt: TGTGCTAGTGGCCTCGGGACAGTTTACGAGCAGTACTTC

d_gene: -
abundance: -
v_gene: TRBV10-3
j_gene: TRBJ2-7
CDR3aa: CAIRGLHRSYEQYF
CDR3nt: TGTGCCATCAGGGGACTCCACAGATCCTACGAGCAGTACTTC

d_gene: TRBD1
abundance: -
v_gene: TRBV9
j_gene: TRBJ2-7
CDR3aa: CASSAPGQGADGNYEQYF
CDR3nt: TGTGCCAGCAGCGCACCGGGACAGGGGGCGGACGGGAACTACGAGCAGTACTTC

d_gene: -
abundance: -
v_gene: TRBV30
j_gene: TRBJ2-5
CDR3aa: CAWSARESQETQYF
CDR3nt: TGTGCCTGGAGTGCCCGGGAGTCCCAAGAGACCCAGTACTTC

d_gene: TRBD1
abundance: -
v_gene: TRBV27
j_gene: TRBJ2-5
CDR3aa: CASSTRQGTDETQYF
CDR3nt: TGTGCCAGCAGTACCCGACAGGGGACGGACGAGACCCAGTACTTC

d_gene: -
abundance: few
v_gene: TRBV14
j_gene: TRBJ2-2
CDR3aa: CASSPWGLNTGELFF
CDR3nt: TGTGCCAGCAGCCCCTGGGGGCTAAACACCGGGGAGCTGTTTTTT

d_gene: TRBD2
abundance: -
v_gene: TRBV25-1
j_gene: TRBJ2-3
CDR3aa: CASSSPVPREGTDTQYF
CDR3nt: TGTGCCAGCAGTTCCCCCGTGCCACGGGAGGGGACAGATACGCAGTATTTT

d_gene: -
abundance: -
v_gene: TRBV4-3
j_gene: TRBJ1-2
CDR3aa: CASSQVRHIRGGRGYTF
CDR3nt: TGCGCCAGCAGCCAAGTTCGACATATACGGGGGGGGCGAGGCTACACCTTC

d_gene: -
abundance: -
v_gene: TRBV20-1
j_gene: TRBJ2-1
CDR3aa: CSATRVNEQFF
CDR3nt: TGCAGTGCGACCAGGGTCAATGAGCAGTTCTTC

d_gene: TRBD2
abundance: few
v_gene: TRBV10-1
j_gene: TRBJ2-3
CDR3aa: CASSERTGGSSTDTQYF
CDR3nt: TGCGCCAGCAGTGAGAGGACGGGGGGTTCTAGCACAGATACGCAGTATTTT

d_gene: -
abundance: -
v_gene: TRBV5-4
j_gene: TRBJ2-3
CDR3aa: CASSLEREVKDTQYF
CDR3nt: TGTGCCAGCAGCTTGGAAAGGGAGGTTAAGGATACGCAGTATTTT

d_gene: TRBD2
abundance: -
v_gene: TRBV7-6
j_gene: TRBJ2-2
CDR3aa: CASTVQRTSGSGNTGELFF
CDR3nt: TGTGCCAGCACCGTGCAGAGAACTAGCGGGAGCGGGAACACCGGGGAGCTGTTTTTT

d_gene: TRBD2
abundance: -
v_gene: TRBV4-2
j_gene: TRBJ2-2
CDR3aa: CASSPWTSGSAGELFF
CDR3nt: TGTGCCAGCAGCCCATGGACTAGCGGGAGCGCCGGGGAGCTGTTTTTT

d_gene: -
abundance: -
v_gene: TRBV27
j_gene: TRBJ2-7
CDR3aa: CASRRQGLGSAEQYF
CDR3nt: TGTGCCAGCAGACGACAGGGACTGGGTTCTGCCGAGCAGTACTTC

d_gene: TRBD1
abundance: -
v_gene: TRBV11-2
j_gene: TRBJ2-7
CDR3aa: CASSPSYRGDYEQYF
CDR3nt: TGTGCCAGCAGCCCATCCTACAGGGGGGACTACGAGCAGTACTTC

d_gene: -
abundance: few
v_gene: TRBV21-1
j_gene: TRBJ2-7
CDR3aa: CAPGTSVTSYEQYF
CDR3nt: TGTGCCCCGGGGACTAGCGTAACCTCCTACGAGCAGTACTTC

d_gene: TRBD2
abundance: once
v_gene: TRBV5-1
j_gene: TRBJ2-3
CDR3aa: CASSSLEKRGADTQYF
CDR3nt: TGCGCCAGCAGCTCCCTGGAGAAGCGGGGTGCAGATACGCAGTATTTT

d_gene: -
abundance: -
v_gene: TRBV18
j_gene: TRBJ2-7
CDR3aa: CASSPKGDEQYF
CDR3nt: TGTGCCAGCTCACCGAAAGGGGATGAGCAGTACTTC

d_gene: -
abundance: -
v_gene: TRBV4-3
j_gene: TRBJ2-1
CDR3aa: CASGPGTPDEQFF
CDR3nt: TGCGCCAGCGGCCCCGGGACTCCCGATGAGCAGTTCTTC